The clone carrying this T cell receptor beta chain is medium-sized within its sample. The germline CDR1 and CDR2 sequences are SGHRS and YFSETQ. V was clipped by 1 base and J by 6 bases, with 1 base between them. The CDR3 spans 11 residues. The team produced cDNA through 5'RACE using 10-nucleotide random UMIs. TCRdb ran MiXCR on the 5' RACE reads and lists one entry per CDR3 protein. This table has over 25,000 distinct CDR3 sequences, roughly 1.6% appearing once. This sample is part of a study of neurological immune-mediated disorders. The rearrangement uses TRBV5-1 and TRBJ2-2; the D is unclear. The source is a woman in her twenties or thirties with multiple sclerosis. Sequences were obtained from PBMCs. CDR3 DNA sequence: TGCGCCAGCAGCTTGTCCGGGGAGCTGTTTTTT. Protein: CASSLSGELFF.